The entry below gives a single T cell receptor beta chain sequence along with its context. Its antigen is not yet known. No quality values exist for individual bases; no much larger clone is one base distant. The cohort included 25 to 30 patients with locally advanced or metastatic urothelial carcinoma who were treated at Memorial Sloan Kettering on a trial protocol. Peripheral blood mononuclear cells were collected pretreatment and during treatment, at between 1 and 8 total time points per patient. The Qiagen DNeasy Blood extraction kit was used to purify genomic DNA from total PBMCs and tumor samples. PBMCs were collected pretreatment and during treatment and were isolated and stored as previously described. Synthetic TCR analog templates were spiked into each PCR to estimate absolute template abundance from read counts. The immunoSEQ assay was used to amplify TCRbeta CDR3 regions from genomic DNA with bias-controlled V and J gene primers. Sequencing of rearranged TCRbeta segments was done at approximately 20X coverage. The authors' pipeline ran thus. Clustering was used to correct sequencing errors, and CDR3s were annotated against IMGT to assign V, D and J genes. Only productive TCRbeta rearrangements were used in downstream analyses, excluding out-of-frame or stop-codon sequences. To compute clonality, Shannon entropy was normalized by the log of the number of unique productive sequences and then subtracted from one. Clones differing between time points or between blood and tumor were identified using Fisher's exact test with Benjamini-Hochberg correction, with an adjusted p below 0.01 applied as the threshold. This immuneACCESS table, as held by TCRdb, lists in-frame sequences with V and J called but not all clones. Of the missing ones, under half trace to an unresolved V gene in checked studies; the others have no known cause. That table supplies the V and J calls and clone size; D and trimming were determined from the DNA. This sample lists under 90,000 clones; 90% were detected once. Jointly, the top ten make up approximately 10% of the sample.

The record originates from a study of PD-L1 blockade in urothelial cancer listed by TCRdb under 2017. Regarding the complete study: Every patient began therapy in the mid-2010s and was given atezolizumab 1,200 mg intravenously every 3 weeks. Under 30 patients had pretreatment blood TCR-seq, some 25 had at least one posttreatment blood collection, and some 25 had tumor TCR-seq. TCR sequencing covered pretreatment tumor samples and matched, serially collected peripheral blood taken before and after atezolizumab treatment. The study, an exploratory multi-omic analysis, examined somatic, immune and clinical correlates of response to PD-L1 blockade with atezolizumab in urothelial cancer. Nine patients achieved durable clinical benefit and about 22 did not. An ECOG performance status of 0 or 1 was recorded for the patients, and 0 to 3 prior chemotherapy regimens had been received by the patients. Blood samples yielded a median of around 150,000 T cells and some 80,000 unique TCRs, with median clonality 0.080. In the same patients who had TCR sequencing, pretreatment tumors also underwent whole exome sequencing and RNA sequencing. Durable clinical benefit was defined as progression-free survival longer than 6 months, and TCR features were also tested against progression-free and overall survival. About 85% of the roughly 30 patients were males with bladder-origin urothelial cancer, and about 65% of the 29 reported a prior smoking history. Blood samples were analyzed at two time points: 3 weeks after treatment start (second dose) and 6 weeks after treatment start. General study outcomes and caveats: Small sample size (n ≈ 30) and many exploratory analyses mean the results are intended to be hypothesis-generating. Greater expansion of tumor-associated TCR clones in peripheral blood 3 weeks after the start of treatment was observed in patients with durable benefit (n of about 24, p = 0.022). A pretreatment peripheral blood TCR clonality below the median was linked to improved progression-free and overall survival.

From its cysteine to its phenylalanine, the CDR3 spans 15 amino acids. The sequence is cut down to CDR3 DNA, 45 bases in frame from base 1. Via the germline V gene (reference sequence), CDR1 is SEHNR and CDR2 FQNEAQ. The V end loses 1 base and the J end loses 5 bases, and a stretch of 14 bases separates them. In this chain, TRBV7-9 is recombined with TRBJ2-5; the D gene lacks a confident call. The receptor comes from a man aged 60-69 years with urothelial cancer. The sequencing used PBMCs, collected around atezolizumab (anti-PD-L1) treatment. The CDR3 has the sequence CASSLGVRMEETQYF. The sequenced DNA is TGTGCCAGCAGCTTAGGGGTACGGATGGAGGAGACCCAGTACTTC.